Below, 10 T cell receptor beta chains from the same sample are listed, as sequenced in a study of OX40 agonist ivuxolimab in advanced cancers. TCRdb's copy holds only in-frame clones and misses some; the assay was immunoSEQ multiplex PCR. This sample yields tens of thousands of clones, of which around 89% are seen a single time; 15% to 20% belongs to the top ten. The source was CD4+ or CD8+ T cells sorted from blood, collected in a trial of the OX40 agonist ivuxolimab. The receptors shown here come from an adult with an advanced solid tumor such as melanoma, head and neck, liver or kidney cancer.

The chain couples TRBV4-3 to TRBJ2-7; D is unresolved. The CDR3 loop spans 15 amino acids. V was shortened by 0 bases and J by 2 bases, with 11 bases between the two germline ends. Germline V gene lookup returns CDR1 LGHNA and CDR2 YSLEER. The CDR3 spells CASSQEPRAAYEQYF. In nucleotides, the CDR3 is TGCGCCAGCAGCCAAGAACCGAGAGCCGCCTACGAGCAGTACTTC.

This rearrangement joins TRBV28 to TRBJ1-5; TRBD1 might be the D (5 bases). V lost 8 bases, J lost 2 bases, and 19 bases lay in between. From germline, CDR1 is MDHEN and CDR2 SYDVKM. CDR3 size: 16 residues. This chain's CDR3 is CASLRAGLSGNQPQHF. CDR3 bases: TGTGCCAGCCTCCGGGCGGGACTGTCGGGCAATCAGCCCCAGCATTTT.

This sequence joins TRBV30 and TRBJ2-1; D assignment may be TRBD1 or TRBD2 (6 bases each). CDR1 and CDR2 from the germline V gene are GTSNPN and SVGIG (reference sequence). Deletions cut 0 bases from V and 3 bases from J, with 9 bases between. The CDR3 is 14 residues long. CDR3 bases: TGTGCCTGGAGTGTAGGGGGGTTCTACAATGAGCAGTTCTTC. Protein product: CAWSVGGFYNEQFF.

The chain combines TRBV4-3 with TRBJ2-7, with D possibly TRBD1 on 6 matching bases. This CDR3 comprises 15 residues. V gave up 0 bases and J gave up 5 bases, with 14 bases separating them. Per germline, CDR1 LGHNA and CDR2 YSLEER. CDR3: CASSQDRSGADEQYF. CDR3 DNA: TGCGCCAGCAGCCAAGATCGTTCAGGGGCCGACGAGCAGTACTTC.

The chain couples TRBV7-9 to TRBJ1-2; D gene ambiguous. Germline V lookup: CDR1 SEHNR, CDR2 FQNEAQ (reference sequence). V was shortened by 1 base and J by 6 bases, with 6 bases between the two germline ends. The CDR3 loop spans 12 amino acids. CDR3 DNA sequence: TGTGCCAGCAGCTTAGACCCGAATGGCTACACCTTC. Its translation is CASSLDPNGYTF.

The rearrangement joins TRBV28 to TRBJ2-7; D is uncertain. The CDR3 runs 12 residues. Per germline, CDR1 MDHEN and CDR2 SYDVKM. The V gene lost 5 bases and the J gene lost 7 bases, with 12 bases spanning the gap. The DNA for the CDR3 is TGTGCCAGCAGTCCTTACGGTTGGGAGCAGTACTTC. This gives the protein CASSPYGWEQYF.

This chain uses TRBV28 with TRBJ2-7; D unresolved. The germline gives CDR1 MDHEN, CDR2 SYDVKM. This CDR3 spans 14 amino acids. V was pared by 7 bases and J by 1 base, with 14 bases between. The CDR3 sequence is CASITLVGSYEQYF. DNA of the CDR3: TGTGCCAGCATAACCCTAGTTGGTTCCTACGAGCAGTACTTC. Supplemented by reference TRBV28 and TRBJ2-7, the full variable domain reads DVKVTQSSRYLVKRTGEKVFLECVQDMDHENMFWYRQDPGLGLRLIYFSYDVKMKEKGDIPEGYSVSREKKERFSLILESASTNQTSMYLCASITLVGSYEQYFGPGTRLTVT.

The genes are TRBV13 and TRBJ2-4; D perhaps matches TRBD2 (6 bases). CDR1 and CDR2 from the germline V gene are PRHDT and FYEKMQ (reference sequence). The length of the CDR3 is 19 residues. Trimming removed 0 bases from V and 1 base from J, with 19 bases in between. CDR3 coding DNA: TGTGCCAGCAGCTTAGGTCCCGGGACTCAATTAGCGGCCAAAAACATTCAGTACTTC. Its translation is CASSLGPGTQLAAKNIQYF. The full variable domain, completed using reference TRBV13 and TRBJ2-4, is AAGVIQSPRHLIKEKRETATLKCYPIPRHDTVYWYQQGPGQDPQFLISFYEKMQSDKGSIPDRFSAQQFSDYHSELNMSSLELGDSALYFCASSLGPGTQLAAKNIQYFGAGTRLSVL.

The chain uses TRBV6-5 and TRBJ2-7; weak D call: TRBD1 (5 bases). With 7 bases removed from V and 7 bases from J, the gap between germline ends came to 17 bases. CDR3 length: 13 amino acids. The germline gives CDR1 MNHEY, CDR2 SVGAGI. Here the CDR3 reads CASTLSPHREQYF. CDR3 sequence (DNA): TGTGCCAGCACCCTCTCCCCCCACAGGGAGCAGTACTTC.

The CDR3 DNA reads as TGTGCCAGCAGACACGGGGCGGGAGCCACAGATACGCAGTATTTT. Protein: CASRHGAGATDTQYF. The gene calls are TRBV28 and TRBJ2-3; 7 bases align to TRBD2. The J segment lost 2 bases and the V segment lost 6 bases, leaving 8 bases of the junction unmatched. Germline-derived CDR1 and CDR2 are MDHEN and SYDVKM. The CDR3 spans 15 residues. Full variable domain (remainder filled in from reference TRBV28 and TRBJ2-3): DVKVTQSSRYLVKRTGEKVFLECVQDMDHENMFWYRQDPGLGLRLIYFSYDVKMKEKGDIPEGYSVSREKKERFSLILESASTNQTSMYLCASRHGAGATDTQYFGPGTRLTVL.